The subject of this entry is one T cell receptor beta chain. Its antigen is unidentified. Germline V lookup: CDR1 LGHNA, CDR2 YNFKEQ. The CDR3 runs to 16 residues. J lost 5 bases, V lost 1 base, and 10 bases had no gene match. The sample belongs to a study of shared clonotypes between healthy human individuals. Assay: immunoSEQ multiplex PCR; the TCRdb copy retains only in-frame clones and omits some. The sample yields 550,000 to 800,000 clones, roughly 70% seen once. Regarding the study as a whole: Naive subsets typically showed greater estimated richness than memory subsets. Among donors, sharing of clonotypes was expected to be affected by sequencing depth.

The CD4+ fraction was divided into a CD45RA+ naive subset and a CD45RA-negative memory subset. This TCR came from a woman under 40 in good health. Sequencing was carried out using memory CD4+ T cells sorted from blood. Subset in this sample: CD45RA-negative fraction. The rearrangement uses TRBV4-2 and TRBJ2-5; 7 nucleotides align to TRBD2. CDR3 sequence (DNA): TGTGCCAGCAGCCAAGGCCCCCGGGGGGAGGGCGAGACCCAGTACTTC. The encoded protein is CASSQGPRGEGETQYF.